The 10 T cell receptor beta chains below all came from one sample that was sequenced in a study of STAT5B mutations in CD4+ large granular lymphocyte leukemia. The data were produced by immunoSEQ multiplex PCR, yet TCRdb's version contains in-frame clones alone and is incomplete. The sample consists of 35,000 or so clones, roughly 88% of them appearing once. Sequencing was done on a sample of CD4+ T cells from blood buffy coats. The receptors were gathered from a human donor in good health.

The chain couples TRBV29-1 to TRBJ2-3; D gene ambiguous. The CDR3 loop spans 14 amino acids. Germline V CDR1 and CDR2: SQVTM, ANQGSEA. With 8 bases removed from V and 0 bases from J, the gap between germline ends came to 15 bases. The CDR3 protein is CSFRLATSTDTQYF. The CDR3 DNA sequence: TGCAGCTTTCGACTGGCTACTAGCACAGATACGCAGTATTTT.

The V gene is TRBV5-1, the J gene TRBJ1-2; TRBD1 matches at 8 bases. V lost 8 bases and J lost 4; bases outside the gene matches: 10. The CDR3 totals 14 residues. CDR1 and CDR2 (germline): SGHRS, YFSETQ. For the CDR3, the DNA is TGCGCCAGTACCGACAGGGGTAAATCCTATGGCTACACCTTC. It translates to CASTDRGKSYGYTF.

The CDR3 reads CASRFFRQGRNGYTF. The CDR3 DNA follows: TGTGCCAGCAGATTTTTTAGACAGGGAAGGAATGGCTACACCTTC. The V call is TRBV6-5, the J call TRBJ1-2; TRBD1 matches at 7 bases. V gave up 6 bases and J gave up 6 bases; unmatched junction bases: 13. The V gene's germline CDR1 is MNHEY and CDR2 SVGAGI. The CDR3 is made up of 15 amino acids.

The chain has TRBV10-1 and TRBJ2-7; unclear D gene. The germline CDR1 and CDR2 sequences are WNHNN and SYGVQD (reference sequence). The CDR3 contains 14 residues. V lost 5 bases, J lost 2 bases, and 13 bases lay in between. The CDR3 DNA follows: TGCGCCAGCAGTAGGGCATCGAAACCCTACGAGCAGTACTTC. Amino acids: CASSRASKPYEQYF.

V is TRBV5-4 and J is TRBJ2-2; 7 nucleotides match TRBD1. Trimming at V came to 5 bases and at J to 2 bases, leaving 6 bases not matched to a gene. The CDR3 consists of 15 residues. Germline loops: CDR1 SGHNT, CDR2 YYREEE (reference sequence). The CDR3 loop is CASSARQGNTGELFF. The CDR3 DNA sequence: TGTGCCAGCAGTGCCCGACAGGGAAACACCGGGGAGCTGTTTTTT. The full variable domain, rest sourced from reference TRBV5-4 and TRBJ2-2, is ETGVTQSPTHLIKTRGQQVTLRCSSQSGHNTVSWYQQALGQGPQFIFQYYREEENGRGNFPPRFSGLQFPNYSSELNVNALELDDSALYLCASSARQGNTGELFFGEGSRLTVL.

V and J are TRBV6-5 and TRBJ1-1; 8 nucleotides match TRBD1. The CDR3 covers 15 residues. V shed 5 bases and J 4 bases; nucleotides not matched to a gene: 9. Germline lookup yields CDR1 MNHEY and CDR2 SVGAGI. CDR3 DNA: TGTGCCAGCAGTCCCCGACAGGGGTTGGGCACTGAAGCTTTCTTT. Amino acid sequence: CASSPRQGLGTEAFF.

This chain links TRBV29-1 with TRBJ1-2, with D uncertain. Germline V gene sequence: CDR1 SQVTM, CDR2 ANQGSEA. V was shortened by 7 bases and J by 4 bases, with 16 bases between the two germline ends. The CDR3 has 13 residues. The CDR3 DNA sequence: TGCAGCGCCGGAGGCATCTTGCCCTATGGCTACACCTTC. It translates to CSAGGILPYGYTF.

V and J are TRBV19 and TRBJ2-1; 13 bases align to TRBD2. CDR1 and CDR2 (germline): LNHDA, SQIVND (reference sequence). The length of the CDR3 is 15 residues. The V segment lost 5 bases and the J segment 8 bases; nucleotides outside the gene matches: 6. The chain's CDR3 is CASSLLAGGPHEQFF. As DNA, the CDR3 is TGTGCCAGTAGTTTACTAGCGGGGGGGCCTCATGAGCAGTTCTTC.

The chain recombines TRBV10-3 with TRBJ2-6; no reliable D call. Trimming pared 4 bases from V and 0 bases from J, leaving 13 bases between. The CDR3 sequence is 17 residues long. Per germline, CDR1 ENHRY and CDR2 SYGVKD. The CDR3 loop is CAISASPSLSGANVLTF. The CDR3 region has the DNA TGTGCCATCAGTGCCAGCCCAAGTCTCTCTGGGGCCAACGTCCTGACTTTC.

This chain uses TRBV6-5 with TRBJ1-1; D is uncertain. The CDR3 contains 14 residues. With 5 bases removed from V and 3 bases from J, the gap between germline ends came to 13 bases. Germline lookup yields CDR1 MNHEY and CDR2 SVGAGI. The CDR3 DNA sequence: TGTGCCAGCAGTCTTACATTTAGGGACACTGAAGCTTTCTTT. This sequence encodes CASSLTFRDTEAFF.